The T cell receptor (beta chain) described here comes from a study of cytotoxic CD8 clonotypes in ibrutinib-treated CLL (dated by TCRdb to 2020 to 2023). Some background on the complete study: In this cohort, about 15 patients were treatment-naive and roughly 10 were relapsed/refractory, while approximately 18 had unmutated IGHV. Responses were partial in roughly 24 patients and complete in 2; after median about 5.5 years follow-up, some 14 stayed in remission and 12 progressed. Response samples were obtained after a median of around 11 months of treatment, with a range of about 6 to 36 months. On average, each sample had some 250,000 productive templates and tens of thousands of productive rearrangements. Of the roughly 81 people in the trial, about two dozen had longitudinal samples available. Cryopreserved peripheral blood mononuclear cells were collected at three points: before therapy, at response, and at either sustained remission or disease progression. General findings and caveats noted by the study authors: Clonality increased at ibrutinib response, stayed stable in sustained remission, and fell back toward baseline at progression. Sampling times were not matched between patients in sustained remission and patients whose disease was progressing, and lymph node repertoires were not examined. Public clonotypes were found to be uncommon and were observed to contract or remain stable during treatment; the increase in clonality was shown to reflect expansion of private clonotypes at ibrutinib response. At baseline, clonality was higher than in age-matched healthy donors and showed a strong correlation with circulating CD8+ T-cell counts.

On this clone itself: No cognate antigen has been identified for it. One base away there is no much larger clone; base qualities are not given.

On a MiSeq, deep resolution sequencing aimed for a depth between 1 in 1 million and 1 in 200,000 T cells, with each clonotype covered 10x on average. TCR beta libraries were generated with the immunoSEQ hsTCRB Kit. The study's own analysis went as follows. The data were analyzed with ImmunoSEQ Analyzer and ImmunoSEQ Data Assistant, and V, D and J gene assignments followed IMGT definitions. Clonality, which ranges from 0 to 1, was calculated by subtracting the normalized Shannon entropy of productive rearrangement frequencies from one. Only overrepresented clonotypes making up at least 0.05% of the repertoire of each patient were included in the public clonotype analysis. Repertoires from about a dozen age-matched healthy donors in immuneACCESS were used as clonality controls. The source is immuneACCESS, and TCRdb retained only in-frame sequences with V and J called. Part of the clones is not carried over; for the studies checked, unresolved V genes explain less than half of this, and the remainder is unexplained. V and J calls and clone size are copied from that table; D and trimming were computed from the DNA. The sample table records a few hundred thousand clones; 80% of these occur just once. In total, the top ten clones hold 6.5% to 8% of the sample.

For TCR beta library preparation, about 2 micrograms of genomic DNA were isolated from cryopreserved PBMCs. Longitudinal blood samples from CLL patients on ibrutinib monotherapy underwent high-throughput TCR beta sequencing. Patients were enrolled in a phase 2 open-label single-center ibrutinib monotherapy trial. There are 15 amino acids in the CDR3, from cysteine to phenylalanine inclusive. Only the CDR3 region is kept as DNA, spanning 45 bases read in frame from base 1. Relative to germline, V is missing 0 bases and J is missing 7 bases, with 3 bases of the junction outside any gene match. The germline V gene sets CDR1 to MNHEY and CDR2 to SVGAGI.

The V and J genes are TRBV6-5 and TRBJ2-1, with 10 middle bases fitting TRBD1. The sequence was obtained from a human donor with chronic lymphocytic leukemia. The sample here was PBMCs, taken before ibrutinib treatment. Here is the DNA: TGTGCCAGCAGTTACTCCGGACAGGGGGGGAATGAGCAGTTCTTC. It translates as CASSYSGQGGNEQFF.